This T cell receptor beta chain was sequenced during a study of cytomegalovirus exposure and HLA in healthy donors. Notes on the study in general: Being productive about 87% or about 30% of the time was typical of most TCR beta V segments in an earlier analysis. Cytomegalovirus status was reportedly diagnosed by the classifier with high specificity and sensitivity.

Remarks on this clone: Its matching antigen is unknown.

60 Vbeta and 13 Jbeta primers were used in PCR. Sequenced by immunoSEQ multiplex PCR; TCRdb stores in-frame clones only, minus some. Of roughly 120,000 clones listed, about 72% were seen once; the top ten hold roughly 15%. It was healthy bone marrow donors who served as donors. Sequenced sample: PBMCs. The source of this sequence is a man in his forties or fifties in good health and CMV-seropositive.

This chain's CDR3 is CASSPVASGVSEQYF. The CDR3 bases are TGTGCCAGCAGCCCGGTGGCTAGCGGGGTTTCCGAGCAGTACTTC. The chain links TRBV11-2 to TRBJ2-7, with 9 bases aligning to TRBD2. Per the germline V gene, CDR1 is SGHAT and CDR2 is FQNNGV. Germline trimming cut 5 bases from V and 6 bases from J; bases unmatched to any gene: 11. This CDR3 is built from 15 residues.